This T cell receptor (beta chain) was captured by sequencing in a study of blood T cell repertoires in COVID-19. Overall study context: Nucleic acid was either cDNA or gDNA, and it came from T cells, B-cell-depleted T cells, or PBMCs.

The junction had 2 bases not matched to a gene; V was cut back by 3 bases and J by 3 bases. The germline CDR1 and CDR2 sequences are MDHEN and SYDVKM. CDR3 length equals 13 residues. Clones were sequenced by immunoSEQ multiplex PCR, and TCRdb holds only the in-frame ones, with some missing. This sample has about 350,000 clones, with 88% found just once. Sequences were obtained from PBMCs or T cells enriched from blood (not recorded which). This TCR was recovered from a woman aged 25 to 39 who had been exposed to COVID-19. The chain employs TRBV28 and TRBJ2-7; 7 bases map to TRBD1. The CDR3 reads CASSFWDSYEQYF. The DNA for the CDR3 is TGTGCCAGCAGTTTCTGGGACAGCTACGAGCAGTACTTC.